Listed below are T cell receptor beta chains from one sample, sequenced in a study of blood T cell repertoires in COVID-19. Profiled with immunoSEQ multiplex PCR; TCRdb holds only in-frame clones, not every one. The data show about 200,000 clones, around 85% seen once. Sequencing used peripheral blood. These receptor sequences come from a woman aged 50 to 60 with acute or convalescent COVID-19. CDR3s include the opening cysteine and the closing phenylalanine or tryptophan.

cdr3_length j_call v_call cdr3_aa
12 TRBJ2-5 TRBV12-3/TRBV12-4 CASSPSRKTQYF
15 TRBJ2-3 TRBV6-4 CASSAGTSGADTQYF
16 TRBJ1-1 TRBV18 CASSPSDRAMPTEAFF
15 TRBJ1-2 TRBV6-2/TRBV6-3 CASSYGLTGIYGYTF
16 TRBJ2-5 TRBV4-1 CASSQEGGRARETQYF
15 TRBJ1-1 TRBV28 CASSPHRTGNTEAFF
11 TRBJ1-4 TRBV7-9 CASSFREKLFF
16 TRBJ2-5 TRBV20-1 CSASKPGLAPQETQYF
14 TRBJ2-7 TRBV10-3 CAISDTSGSLRQYF
16 TRBJ1-2 TRBV27 CASSSIQGAANYGYTF
16 TRBJ2-1 TRBV6-5 CASSYPTGSSYNEQFF
15 TRBJ1-1 TRBV2 CASSDWDRGSTEAFF
15 TRBJ2-3 TRBV12-5 CASGPWAAGSDTQYF
15 TRBJ1-2 TRBV3-1/TRBV3-2 CASSQEAFNPYGYTF
14 TRBJ2-2 TRBV13 CASSLTKNTGELFF
15 TRBJ1-1 TRBV12-5 CASGFRQGANTEAFF
16 TRBJ1-2 TRBV4-3 CASSQDPRLPVYGYTF
15 TRBJ2-1 TRBV5-1 CASSLRLTGDNEQFF
13 TRBJ2-5 TRBV2 CASSEDSQETQYF
16 TRBJ2-1 TRBV7-2 CASSLVASGGAREQFF
15 TRBJ1-1 TRBV9 CASSPRTGLNTEAFF
12 TRBJ2-2 TRBV6-6 CASTAGGGELFF
14 TRBJ2-1 TRBV14 CASSFLAGGGEQFF
15 TRBJ1-3 TRBV5-1 CASSPGRSSGNTIYF
14 TRBJ2-7 TRBV10-3 CAISAITGGYEQYF
24 TRBJ2-1 TRBV3-1/TRBV3-2 CASSPRASSQGFVLAGGGNNEQFF
13 TRBJ1-5 TRBV29-1 CSVATGSNQPQHF
15 TRBJ2-2 TRBV14 CASRPSGRNTGELFF
16 TRBJ2-5 TRBV6-1 CASSGWTNPGWGTQYF
14 TRBJ1-1 TRBV18 CASSPALVITEAFF
16 TRBJ2-3 TRBV18 CASSPVAGDGTDTQYF
17 TRBJ2-1 TRBV11-2 CASSLEGRGHTGNEQFF
11 TRBJ1-2 TRBV24-1 CATSAYSGYTF
13 TRBJ2-2 TRBV19 CASYASPTGELFF
15 TRBJ1-2 TRBV18 CASSPPGTGNYGYTF
15 TRBJ1-4 TRBV2 CASSPTGEKNEKLFF
13 TRBJ1-2 TRBV5-4 CASSPDKGDGYTF
18 TRBJ2-3 TRBV7-3 CASSFQPLLAGGTDTQYF
15 TRBJ1-4 TRBV19 CASSIEDRGRGKLFF
14 TRBJ2-3 TRBV14 CASSLFLAADTQYF
16 TRBJ2-1 TRBV14 CASSPYKLDSPRGQFF
11 TRBJ1-2 TRBV20-1 CSASPADGYTF
15 TRBJ2-3 TRBV11-3 CASSSVGGSTDTQYF
13 TRBJ2-7 TRBV18 CASSPGGQYEQYF
15 TRBJ2-5 TRBV6-2/TRBV6-3 CASSYGGLAGETQYF
13 TRBJ2-3 TRBV18 CATVEFLTDTQYF
16 TRBJ2-5 TRBV10-3 CAISEDRGGSSGTQYF
15 TRBJ2-7 TRBV7-2 CASSLDGGFSYEQYF
15 TRBJ1-4 TRBV4-2 CASSHQTGGGEKLFF
16 TRBJ2-5 TRBV3-1/TRBV3-2 CASSTRRLAGAETQYF